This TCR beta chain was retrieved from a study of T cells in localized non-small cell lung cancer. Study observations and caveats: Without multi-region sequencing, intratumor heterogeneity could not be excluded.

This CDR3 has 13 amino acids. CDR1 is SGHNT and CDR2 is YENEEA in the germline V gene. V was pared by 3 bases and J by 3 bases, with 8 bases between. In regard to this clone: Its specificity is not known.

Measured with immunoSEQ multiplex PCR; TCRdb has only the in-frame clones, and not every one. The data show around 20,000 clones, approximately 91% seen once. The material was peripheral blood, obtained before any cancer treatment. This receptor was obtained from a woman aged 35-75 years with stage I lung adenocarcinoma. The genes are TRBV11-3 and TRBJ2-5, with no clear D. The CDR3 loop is CASSFNWKETQYF. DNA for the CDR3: TGTGCCAGCAGCTTCAACTGGAAAGAGACCCAGTACTTC.